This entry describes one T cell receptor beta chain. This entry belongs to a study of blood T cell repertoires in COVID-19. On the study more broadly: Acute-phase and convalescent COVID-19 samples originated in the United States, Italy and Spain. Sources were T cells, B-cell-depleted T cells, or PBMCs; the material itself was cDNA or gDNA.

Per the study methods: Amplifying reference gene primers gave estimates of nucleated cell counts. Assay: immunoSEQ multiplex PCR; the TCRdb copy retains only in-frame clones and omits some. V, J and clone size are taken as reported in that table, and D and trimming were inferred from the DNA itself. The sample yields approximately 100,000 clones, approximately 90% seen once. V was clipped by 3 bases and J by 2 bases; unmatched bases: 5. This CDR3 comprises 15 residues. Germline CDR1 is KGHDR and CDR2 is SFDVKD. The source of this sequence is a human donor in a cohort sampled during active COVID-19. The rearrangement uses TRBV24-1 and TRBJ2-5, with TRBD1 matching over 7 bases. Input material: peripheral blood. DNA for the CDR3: TGTGCCACCAGTGATCCGGGACAGACACAAGAGACCCAGTACTTC. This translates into CATSDPGQTQETQYF.